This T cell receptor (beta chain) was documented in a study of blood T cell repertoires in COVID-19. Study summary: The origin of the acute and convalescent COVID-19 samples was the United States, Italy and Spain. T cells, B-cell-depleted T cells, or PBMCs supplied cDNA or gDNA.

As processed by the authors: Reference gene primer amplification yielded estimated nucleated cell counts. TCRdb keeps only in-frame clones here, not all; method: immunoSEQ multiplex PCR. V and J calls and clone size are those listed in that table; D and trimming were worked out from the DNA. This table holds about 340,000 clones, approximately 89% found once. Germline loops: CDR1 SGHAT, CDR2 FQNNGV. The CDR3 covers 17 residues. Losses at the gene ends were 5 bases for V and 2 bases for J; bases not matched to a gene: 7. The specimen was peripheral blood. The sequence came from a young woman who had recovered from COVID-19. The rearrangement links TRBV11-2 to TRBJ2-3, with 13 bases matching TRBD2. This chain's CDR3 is CASSRGLAGVPTDTQYF. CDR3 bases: TGTGCCAGCAGCCGCGGACTAGCGGGAGTACCCACAGATACGCAGTATTTT.